This TCR beta chain was sequenced in a study of identical twins. General study results and limits: The more abundant beta clonotypes in cord blood had fewer insertions, and memory repertoires did not show this.

This clonotype was observed a few times. The antigen is unknown. A universal primer site arose from template switching, and cDNA bore unique molecular identifiers. TCRdb used MiXCR to reprocess the 5' RACE reads, holding one entry per CDR3 protein. The sample gives hundreds of thousands of distinct CDR3 sequences, around 12% of which show up once; about 1.5% is in the top ten. These data also formed part of another study, on yellow fever vaccine responses in identical twins.

The clonotype originates from a woman aged 18-29 years in good health. Sequencing input: PBMCs.

Written as DNA, the CDR3 is TGCGCCAGCAGCCTGGGACCGGGACAGGGGGCCTACGAGCAGTACTTC. Amino acids: CASSLGPGQGAYEQYF. The J gene is TRBJ2-7, the V gene TRBV5-1; 11 nucleotides match TRBD1. Germline loops: CDR1 SGHRS, CDR2 YFSETQ. This CDR3 is 16 amino acids long. The V and J ends lost 4 bases and 2 bases, in that order; junction bases with no gene match: 8.